A single sample is the source of the 10 T cell receptor beta chains below, sequenced in a study of CD8 T cells in ankylosing spondylitis. General study results and limits: A motif in TCR beta, a set of under ten highly homologous variants, appeared characteristic of ankylosing spondylitis blood.

Their target antigens are unknown. TCRdb used MiXCR to reprocess the 5' RACE reads, holding one entry per CDR3 protein. The table shows more than 300,000 distinct CDR3 sequences, with 8% occurring only once. The specimen sequenced was blood, either unsorted or a sorted T cell fraction (not recorded which). These TCRs come from a male donor with ankylosing spondylitis.

This clonotype was counted only a few times. V and J are TRBV29-1 and TRBJ2-3; 11 nucleotides line up with TRBD2. The germline V gene has CDR1 SQVTM and CDR2 ANQGSEA. CDR3 size: 14 residues. J was trimmed by 2 bases and V by 4 bases; bases with no gene match: 2. CDR3 sequence: CSVGLAGTTDTQYF. The CDR3, as DNA: TGCAGCGTTGGACTAGCGGGAACCACAGATACGCAGTATTTT.

This clonotype came up a few times. This chain joins TRBV5-5 and TRBJ2-3; TRBD1 matches at 7 bases. The CDR3 totals 13 residues. Per the germline V gene, CDR1 is SGHKS and CDR2 is YYEKEE (reference sequence). With 4 bases clipped from V and 6 bases from J, the junction kept 5 bases outside the gene matches. The CDR3 DNA reads TGTGCCAGCAGCGCCGGACAGGCGGATACGCAGTATTTT. Its protein is CASSAGQADTQYF.

This clonotype was counted at least ten times. The chain is built from TRBV5-1 and TRBJ2-7; TRBD1 aligns across 8 bases. Germline CDR1 SGHRS, CDR2 YFSETQ. The CDR3 runs 15 residues. V trimming: 7 bases; J trimming: 0 bases; junction bases outside the gene matches: 9. CDR3 loop: CASSNRDRSSYEQYF. CDR3 sequence (DNA): TGCGCCAGCTCGAACCGGGACAGGAGCTCCTACGAGCAGTACTTC.

The chain combines TRBV18 with TRBJ1-5, with D maybe TRBD1 (6 bases). Trimming removed 6 bases at V and 2 bases at J, with 14 bases between. CDR1 KGHSH and CDR2 LQKENI come from the germline V gene. The CDR3 is made up of 15 amino acids. This CDR3 is CASSPRDNRNQPQHF. CDR3 nucleotides: TGTGCCAGCTCCCCCCGGGACAATCGCAATCAGCCCCAGCATTTT.

The chain joins TRBV24-1 to TRBJ2-4, with D possibly called TRBD1 or TRBD2 (6 bases each). CDR1 and CDR2 (germline): KGHDR, SFDVKD. This CDR3 region has 16 residues. Trimming took off 10 bases at V and 3 bases at J, with 21 bases between the two ends. This CDR3 reads CATAPGGSAIKNIQYF. CDR3 DNA sequence: TGTGCCACTGCCCCCGGGGGCTCGGCTATCAAAAACATTCAGTACTTC.

The rearrangement joins TRBV4-1 to TRBJ1-1, with D possibly matching TRBD1 (6 bases). Trimming stripped 8 bases from V and 1 base from J, with 14 bases between. CDR1 and CDR2 from the germline V gene are MGHRA and YSYEKL. The CDR3 is 14 residues long. The CDR3 DNA is TGCGCCAGCTATTACAGGGTTGGGAACACTGAAGCTTTCTTT. Translated, it gives CASYYRVGNTEAFF.

The CDR3 loop is CASSFQRDPFREQFF. The CDR3 region has the DNA TGTGCCAGCAGCTTTCAGCGGGACCCTTTCCGGGAGCAGTTCTTC. This chain uses TRBV7-2 with TRBJ2-1; 7 nucleotides match TRBD2. The CDR3 sequence is 15 residues long. CDR1 and CDR2 (germline): SGHTA, FQGNSA. Unmatched junction bases numbered 12, after V lost 3 bases and J lost 10 bases.

This clonotype has just a few counts. The chain is built from TRBV5-1 and TRBJ2-3; D is possibly TRBD1 or TRBD2 (5 bases each). Germline values: CDR1 SGHRS, CDR2 YFSETQ. The CDR3 covers 16 residues. The V end lost 4 bases, the J end lost 0 bases, and 15 bases lay between the germline ends. The CDR3 protein is CASSRGPADSTDTQYF. As DNA, the CDR3 is TGCGCCAGCAGCAGGGGCCCAGCGGACAGCACAGATACGCAGTATTTT.

This clonotype was detected a few times. The rearrangement joins TRBV9 to TRBJ2-3; 7 nucleotides agree with TRBD1. With 4 bases clipped from V and 0 bases from J, the junction kept 5 bases outside the gene matches. Germline V gene data show CDR1 as SGDLS and CDR2 as YYNGEE. The CDR3 runs 15 residues. For the CDR3, the DNA is TGTGCCAGCAGCCGACCGGGACAGAGCACAGATACGCAGTATTTT. This gives the protein CASSRPGQSTDTQYF. Filled out from reference TRBV9 and TRBJ2-3, the complete variable domain reads DSGVTQTPKHLITATGQRVTLRCSPRSGDLSVYWYQQSLDQGLQFLIQYYNGEERAKGNILERFSAQQFPDLHSELNLSSLELGDSALYFCASSRPGQSTDTQYFGPGTRLTVL.

The V gene is TRBV15, the J gene TRBJ2-7; D possibly corresponds to TRBD1 (5 bases). This CDR3 contains 14 residues. V gave up 0 bases and J gave up 3 bases, with 9 bases separating them. Per germline, CDR1 LNHNV and CDR2 YYDKDF (reference sequence). The CDR3 region has the DNA TGTGCCACCAGCAGAGAGGGGCGAAACTACGAGCAGTACTTC. Translating it yields CATSREGRNYEQYF.